The TCR beta chain under discussion was sequenced for a study of cytomegalovirus exposure and HLA in healthy donors. Study-wide context: Previous work identified roughly 120 million unique TCR beta sequences from around 200 million T cells. Of all 400 or so donors who were genotyped, roughly 83% belonged to the Caucasian-associated ancestry cluster. Overall study results and limits: Likely technical artifact: a cluster of highly shared sequence variants.

Points on this clone: Its antigen is unidentified.

Germline trimming cut 4 bases from V and 6 bases from J; bases unmatched to any gene: 10. Per the germline V gene, CDR1 is GTSNPN and CDR2 is SVGIG (reference sequence). The CDR3 is 16 residues long. PCR used 60 Vbeta primers and 13 Jbeta primers. Measured with immunoSEQ multiplex PCR; TCRdb has only the in-frame clones, and not every one. The sample consists of some 150,000 clones, 75% to 85% of them appearing once. The sequence came from a female donor in good health and CMV-seropositive. J is TRBJ2-7 and V is TRBV30; 15 bases agree with TRBD2. Sequencing was carried out using PBMCs. This CDR3 is CAWTSGTSGRWGEQYF. In nucleotides, the CDR3 is TGTGCCTGGACAAGCGGGACTAGCGGGAGGTGGGGCGAGCAGTACTTC. The whole variable domain, filled in from reference TRBV30 and TRBJ2-7, reads SQTIHQWPATLVQPVGSPLSLECTVEGTSNPNLYWYRQAAGRGLQLLFYSVGIGQISSEVPQNLSASRPQDRQFILSSKKLLLSDSGFYLCAWTSGTSGRWGEQYFGPGTRLTVT.